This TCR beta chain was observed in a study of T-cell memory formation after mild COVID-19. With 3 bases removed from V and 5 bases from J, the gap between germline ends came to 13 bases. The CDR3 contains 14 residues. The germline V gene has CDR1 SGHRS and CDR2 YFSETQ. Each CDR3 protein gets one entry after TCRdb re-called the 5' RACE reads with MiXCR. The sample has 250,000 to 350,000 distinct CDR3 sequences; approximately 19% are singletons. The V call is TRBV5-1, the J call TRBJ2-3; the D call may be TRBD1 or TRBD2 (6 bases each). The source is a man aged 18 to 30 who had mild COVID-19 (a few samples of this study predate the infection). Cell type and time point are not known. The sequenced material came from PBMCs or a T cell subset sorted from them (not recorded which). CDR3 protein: CASSSEGGGDTQYF. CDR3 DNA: TGCGCCAGCAGCTCCGAGGGGGGAGGAGATACGCAGTATTTT.